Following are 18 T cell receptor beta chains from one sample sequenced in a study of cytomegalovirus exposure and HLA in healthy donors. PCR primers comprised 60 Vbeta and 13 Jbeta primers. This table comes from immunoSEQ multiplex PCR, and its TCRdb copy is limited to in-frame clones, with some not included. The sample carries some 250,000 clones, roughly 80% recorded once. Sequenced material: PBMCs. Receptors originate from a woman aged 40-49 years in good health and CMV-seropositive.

The CDR3 region is CASSGRNQETQYF. The CDR3 region has the DNA TGTGCCAGTTCAGGGCGTAACCAAGAGACCCAGTACTTC. V and J are TRBV7-2 and TRBJ2-5; TRBD1 is a possible D gene (5 bases). The V gene lost 9 bases and the J gene lost 0 bases, with 11 bases spanning the gap. Germline loops: CDR1 SGHTA, CDR2 FQGNSA. This CDR3 spans 13 amino acids.

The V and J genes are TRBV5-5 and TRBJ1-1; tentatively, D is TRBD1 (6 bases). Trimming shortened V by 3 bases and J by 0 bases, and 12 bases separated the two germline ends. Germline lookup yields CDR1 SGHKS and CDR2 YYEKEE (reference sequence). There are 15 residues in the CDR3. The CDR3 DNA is TGTGCCAGCAGCTCGGGACAAACCCTGAACACTGAAGCTTTCTTT. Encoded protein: CASSSGQTLNTEAFF.

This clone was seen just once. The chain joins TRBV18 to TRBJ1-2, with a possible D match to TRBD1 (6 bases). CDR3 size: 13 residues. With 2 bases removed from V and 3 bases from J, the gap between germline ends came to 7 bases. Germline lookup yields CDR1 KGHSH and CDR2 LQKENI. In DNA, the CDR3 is TGTGCCAGCTCACCAGAGGGGGACTATGGCTACACCTTC. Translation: CASSPEGDYGYTF. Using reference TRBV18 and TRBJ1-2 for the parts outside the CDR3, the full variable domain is NAGVMQNPRHLVRRRGQEARLRCSPMKGHSHVYWYRQLPEEGLKFMVYLQKENIIDESGMPKERFSAEFPKEGPSILRIQQVVRGDSAAYFCASSPEGDYGYTFGSGTRLTVV.

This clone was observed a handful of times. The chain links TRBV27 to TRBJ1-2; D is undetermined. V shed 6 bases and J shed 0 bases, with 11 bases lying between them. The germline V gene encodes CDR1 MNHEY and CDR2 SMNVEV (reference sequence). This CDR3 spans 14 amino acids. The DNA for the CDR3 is TGTGCCAGCAGCTCCCGAGCGACTAACTATGGCTACACCTTC. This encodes CASSSRATNYGYTF.

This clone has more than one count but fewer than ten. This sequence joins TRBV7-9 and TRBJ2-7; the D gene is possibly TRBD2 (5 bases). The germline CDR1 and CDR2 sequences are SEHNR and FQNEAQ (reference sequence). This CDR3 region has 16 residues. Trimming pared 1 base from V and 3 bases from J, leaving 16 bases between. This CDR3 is CASSLDSGGFDYEQYF. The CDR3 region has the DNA TGTGCCAGCAGCTTAGATAGTGGCGGGTTTGACTACGAGCAGTACTTC.

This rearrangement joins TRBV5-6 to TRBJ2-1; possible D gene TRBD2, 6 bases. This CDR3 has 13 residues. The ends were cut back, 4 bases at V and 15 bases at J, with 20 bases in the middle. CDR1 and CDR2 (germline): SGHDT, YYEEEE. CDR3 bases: TGTGCCAGCAGCCCCGGGAGACGGGGTGAGTGGTTCTTC. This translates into CASSPGRRGEWFF. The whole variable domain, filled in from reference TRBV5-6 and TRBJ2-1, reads DAGVTQSPTHLIKTRGQQVTLRCSPKSGHDTVSWYQQALGQGPQFIFQYYEEEERQRGNFPDRFSGHQFPNYSSELNVNALLLGDSALYLCASSPGRRGEWFFGPGTRLTVL.

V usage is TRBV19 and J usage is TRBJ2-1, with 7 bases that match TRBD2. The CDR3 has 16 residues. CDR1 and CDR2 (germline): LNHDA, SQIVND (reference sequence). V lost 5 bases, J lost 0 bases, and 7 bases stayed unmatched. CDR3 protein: CASSPSGLSSYNEQFF. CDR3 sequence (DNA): TGTGCCAGTAGTCCTAGCGGCTTAAGCTCCTACAATGAGCAGTTCTTC.

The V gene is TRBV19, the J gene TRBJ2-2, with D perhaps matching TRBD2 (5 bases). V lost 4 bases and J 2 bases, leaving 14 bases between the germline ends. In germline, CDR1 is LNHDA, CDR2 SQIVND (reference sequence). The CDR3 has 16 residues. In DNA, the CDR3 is TGTGCCAGTAGTAGAGCCTCGGGATCCAACACCGGGGAGCTGTTTTTT. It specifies CASSRASGSNTGELFF.

The CDR3 coding sequence is TGTGCCAGCAGCCCTCCAGCGGTTAGCAATCAGCCCCAGCATTTT. It encodes CASSPPAVSNQPQHF. The chain uses TRBV5-4 and TRBJ1-5; D is undetermined. V was shortened by 4 bases and J by 0 bases, with 11 bases between the two germline ends. The length of the CDR3 is 15 residues. In germline, CDR1 is SGHNT, CDR2 YYREEE (reference sequence).

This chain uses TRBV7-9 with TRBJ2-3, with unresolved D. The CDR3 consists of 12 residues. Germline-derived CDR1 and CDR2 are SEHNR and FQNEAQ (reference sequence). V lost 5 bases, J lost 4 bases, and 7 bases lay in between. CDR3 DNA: TGTGCCAGCAGCCGAAGCGCAGATACGCAGTATTTT. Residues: CASSRSADTQYF. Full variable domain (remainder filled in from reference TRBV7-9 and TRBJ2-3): DTGVSQNPRHKITKRGQNVTFRCDPISEHNRLYWYRQTLGQGPEFLTYFQNEAQLEKSRLLSDRFSAERPKGSFSTLEIQRTEQGDSAMYLCASSRSADTQYFGPGTRLTVL.

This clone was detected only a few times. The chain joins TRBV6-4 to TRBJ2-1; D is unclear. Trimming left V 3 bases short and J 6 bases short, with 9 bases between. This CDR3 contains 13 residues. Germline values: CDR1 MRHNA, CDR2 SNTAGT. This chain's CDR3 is CASSEQNTNEQFF. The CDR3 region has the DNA TGTGCCAGCAGTGAACAGAATACCAATGAGCAGTTCTTC.

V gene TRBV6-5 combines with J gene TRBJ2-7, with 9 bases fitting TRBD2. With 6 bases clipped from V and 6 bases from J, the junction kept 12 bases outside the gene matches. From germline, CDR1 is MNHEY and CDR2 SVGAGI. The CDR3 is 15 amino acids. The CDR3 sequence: CASRSEGSGRREQYF. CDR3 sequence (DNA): TGTGCCAGCAGGTCTGAGGGGAGCGGGAGGCGCGAGCAGTACTTC.

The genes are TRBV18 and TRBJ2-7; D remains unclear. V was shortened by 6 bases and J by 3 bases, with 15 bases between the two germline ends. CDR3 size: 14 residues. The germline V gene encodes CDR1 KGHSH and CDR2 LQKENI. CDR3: CASSEQAPFYEQYF. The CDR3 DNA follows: TGTGCCAGCTCCGAGCAGGCGCCCTTCTACGAGCAGTACTTC.

The CDR3 nucleotides read TGTGCCTGGCACAGGGTTACTAATGAAAAACTGTTTTTT. Protein sequence: CAWHRVTNEKLFF. J is TRBJ1-4 and V is TRBV30; possible D gene TRBD1, 6 bases. The CDR3 is made up of 13 amino acids. Germline V lookup: CDR1 GTSNPN, CDR2 SVGIG (reference sequence). Trimming removed 5 bases at V and 2 bases at J, with 9 bases between. The variable domain in full, with the rest retrieved from reference TRBV30 and TRBJ1-4, is SQTIHQWPATLVQPVGSPLSLECTVEGTSNPNLYWYRQAAGRGLQLLFYSVGIGQISSEVPQNLSASRPQDRQFILSSKKLLLSDSGFYLCAWHRVTNEKLFFGSGTQLSVL.

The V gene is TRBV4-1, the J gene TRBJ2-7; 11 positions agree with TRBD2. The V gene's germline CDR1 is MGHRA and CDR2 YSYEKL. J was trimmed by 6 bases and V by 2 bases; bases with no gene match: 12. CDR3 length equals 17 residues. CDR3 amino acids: CASSQSSKGLAGGEQYF. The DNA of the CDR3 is TGCGCCAGCAGCCAATCCTCGAAGGGCCTAGCGGGGGGCGAGCAGTACTTC.

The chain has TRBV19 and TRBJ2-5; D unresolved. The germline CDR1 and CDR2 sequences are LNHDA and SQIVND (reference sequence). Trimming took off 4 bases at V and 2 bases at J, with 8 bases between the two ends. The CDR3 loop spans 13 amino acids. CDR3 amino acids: CASSKNRQETQYF. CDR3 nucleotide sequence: TGTGCCAGTAGTAAGAACAGACAAGAGACCCAGTACTTC.

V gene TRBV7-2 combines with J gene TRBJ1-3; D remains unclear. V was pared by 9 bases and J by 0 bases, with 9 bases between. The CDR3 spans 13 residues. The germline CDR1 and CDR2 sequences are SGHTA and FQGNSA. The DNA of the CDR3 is TGTGCCAGTCGAGGAGCCTCTGGAAACACCATATATTTT. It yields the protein CASRGASGNTIYF.

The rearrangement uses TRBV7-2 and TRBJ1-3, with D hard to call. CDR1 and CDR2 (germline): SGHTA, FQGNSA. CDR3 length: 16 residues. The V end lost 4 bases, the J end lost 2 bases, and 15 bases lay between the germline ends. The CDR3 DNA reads TGTGCCAGCAGCTACAACGGGATGTACACTGGAAACACCATATATTTT. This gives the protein CASSYNGMYTGNTIYF.